The rows below give T cell receptor beta chains drawn from one sample of a study of shared clonotypes between healthy human individuals. Measured with immunoSEQ multiplex PCR; TCRdb has only the in-frame clones, and not every one. The data show about 1.5 million clones, roughly 98% seen once. The material sequenced was naive CD4+ T cells sorted from blood. The receptor set was obtained from a young man in good health. The CDR3 runs from the conserved cysteine through the conserved F or W.

v_call cdr3_aa
TRBV13 CASSYSNQPQHF
TRBV6-1 CASSEVGSAYSYEQYF
TRBV23-1 CASSQPPDRSDISGANVLTF
TRBV15 CAAAVSYNEQFF
TRBV2 CASGLTGASSTDTQYF
TRBV5-6 CASSTGTDYPAYGYTF
TRBV7-9 CASSSMREGSHEQYF
TRBV11-2 CASSLASGGWETQYF
TRBV7-9 CASSFPEAYEQYF
TRBV10-2 CASTSRQGFRTEAFF